Reported below is one T cell receptor beta chain. As yet, its antigen is unknown. Unrecorded immune exposures were likely, despite nominal health at sampling. This sample was taken from a study of cytomegalovirus exposure and HLA in healthy donors. Broader study findings: Sequencing probably produced one cluster of sequence variants that were highly shared.

PCR amplification relied on 60 Vbeta primers (plus 13 Jbeta primers). Clones were sequenced by immunoSEQ multiplex PCR, and TCRdb holds only the in-frame ones, with some missing. The data show roughly 180,000 clones, 78% seen once. The CDR3 sequence is 15 residues long. With 3 bases clipped from V and 7 bases from J, the junction kept 6 bases outside the gene matches. The V gene's germline CDR1 is SNHLY and CDR2 FYNNEI. What was sequenced was PBMCs. This clonotype was sampled from a woman aged 50 to 60 in good health and CMV-seropositive. This rearrangement joins TRBV2 to TRBJ1-4, with 9 bases lining up with TRBD1. The CDR3 region has the DNA TGTGCCAGCAGTGATCTAGGGACAGGGTTTGAAAAACTGTTTTTT. It translates to CASSDLGTGFEKLFF.